One sample yielded the 23 T cell receptor beta chains listed below, sequenced in a study of vaccination and CD4 T cells after COVID-19. Sequencing of DNA taken from cultured CD4+ T cells relied on the Oncomine TCR Beta short-read assay. TCRdb reprocessed the PCR reads via MiXCR and lists one record per CDR3 protein. The table records 10,000 to 15,000 distinct CDR3 sequences, approximately 81% of them present only once. Noted treatment: approximately 11-day PBMC culture with coronavirus spike peptide pools or control peptides (ViraFEST assay). What these receptors recognize is not known. This specimen consisted of CD4+ T cells from blood, cultured in vitro, obtained after SARS-CoV-2 vaccination. The receptor set was obtained from a human donor who received a COVID-19 vaccine.

This clonotype was detected only a few times. The V call is TRBV6-1, the J call TRBJ2-5; 9 nucleotides line up with TRBD2. V dropped 5 bases and J dropped 4; count of bases not matched to a gene: 2. The CDR3 length is 13 residues. The germline CDR1 and CDR2 sequences are MNHNS and SASEGT. In DNA, the CDR3 is TGTGCCAGCAGTCGTAGCGGGGGAGAGACCCAGTACTTC. Translation: CASSRSGGETQYF.

The rearrangement links TRBV7-2 to TRBJ2-7, with 11 bases that match TRBD2. V gave up 1 base and J gave up 2 bases; unmatched junction bases: 4. Germline CDR1 SGHTA, CDR2 FQGNSA. The CDR3 spans 16 residues. DNA of the CDR3: TGTGCCAGCAGCTTAGTAGCGGGGGGGCCCCCCTACGAGCAGTACTTC. Its translation: CASSLVAGGPPYEQYF.

In the case of this clonotype: Germline is not matched at one junction end, which may reflect a read error. The V and J genes are TRBV24-1 and TRBJ1-5, with TRBD1 as a possible D gene (6 bases). Germline CDR1 is KGHDR and CDR2 is SFDVKD. The CDR3 contains 15 residues. CDR3 nucleotides: TGTGCCACCAGTGGAGCGGACAGTAACAATCGGCCCCAGCATTTT. This gives the protein CATSGADSNNRPQHF.

A few counts support this clonotype. V gene TRBV6-1 combines with J gene TRBJ1-5; TRBD1 might be the D (6 bases). CDR1 and CDR2 (germline): MNHNS, SASEGT. The length of the CDR3 is 15 residues. Trimming removed 6 bases from V and 6 bases from J, with 18 bases in between. CDR3 loop: CASSPEGGVGQPQHF. CDR3 bases: TGTGCCAGCAGCCCCGAGGGGGGGGTGGGTCAGCCCCAGCATTTT.

V is TRBV12-3 or TRBV12-4 and J is TRBJ2-3; 7 nucleotides match TRBD1. V lost 5 bases and J lost 3; bases outside the gene matches: 8. The CDR3 spans 15 residues. In DNA form, the CDR3 reads TGTGCCAGCAGTCCAGGGACAGAACGGACAGATACGCAGTATTTT. It codes for CASSPGTERTDTQYF.

This CDR3 reads CASSPSGDSYNEQFF. The CDR3 DNA follows: TGTGCCAGCAGCCCAAGCGGGGACTCCTACAATGAGCAGTTCTTC. The chain is built from TRBV5-4 and TRBJ2-1; 7 bases agree with TRBD2. V shed 4 bases and J 0 bases; nucleotides not matched to a gene: 4. Per the germline V gene, CDR1 is SGHNT and CDR2 is YYREEE (reference sequence). The CDR3 length is 15 residues.

This clonotype was seen only once. The J gene is TRBJ1-1, the V gene TRBV20-1; D might be TRBD1 (6 bases). This CDR3 has 12 amino acids. CDR1 and CDR2 (germline): DFQATT, SNEGSKA (reference sequence). V was pared by 3 bases and J by 7 bases, with 12 bases between. The CDR3 region has the DNA TGCAGTGCTAGCCCAGGGGATGGTGAAGCTTTCTTT. Its protein is CSASPGDGEAFF.

The chain is built from TRBV6-1 and TRBJ1-2; 7 bases fit TRBD1. V shed 2 bases, J shed 0 bases, and the junction held 3 bases outside the gene matches. The CDR3 consists of 15 residues. Germline V gene data show CDR1 as MNHNS and CDR2 as SASEGT. In nucleotides, the CDR3 is TGTGCCAGCAGTGAACAGGGGGGATCTAACTATGGCTACACCTTC. This codes for CASSEQGGSNYGYTF.

This clonotype appeared a single time. The chain combines TRBV5-1 with TRBJ1-2; D unclear. The CDR3 has 14 residues. Trimming cost V 0 bases and J 4 bases, with 10 bases left between them. The germline CDR1 and CDR2 sequences are SGHRS and YFSETQ. CDR3 nucleotide sequence: TGCGCCAGCAGCTTGGCCCCCCGTTCCTATGGCTACACCTTC. This encodes CASSLAPRSYGYTF.

This clonotype was recorded a few times. The chain links TRBV30 to TRBJ1-2, with TRBD1 matching over 10 bases. The germline CDR1 and CDR2 sequences are GTSNPN and SVGIG (reference sequence). Trimming took 3 bases from V and 5 from J; bases not matched to a gene: 9. The CDR3 has 15 residues. This chain's CDR3 is CAWRLDRGLGYGYTF. The DNA for the CDR3 is TGTGCCTGGAGGTTAGACAGGGGGCTTGGGTATGGCTACACCTTC.

The chain combines TRBV6-5 with TRBJ2-6; 8 nucleotides line up with TRBD1. There are 18 residues in the CDR3. Unmatched junction bases numbered 7, after V lost 3 bases and J lost 0 bases. In germline, CDR1 is MNHEY, CDR2 SVGAGI. The CDR3 coding sequence is TGTGCCAGCAGTTATCATTCGGGACAGGTCTCTGGGGCCAACGTCCTGACTTTC. Translating it yields CASSYHSGQVSGANVLTF.

Note on this clonotype: A junction end diverges from the germline sequence, so it may reflect a read error. The chain carries TRBV2 and TRBJ1-5, with 10 bases that match TRBD1. CDR3 size: 14 residues. The germline CDR1 and CDR2 sequences are SNHLY and FYNNEI. CDR3 in DNA: TGTGCCAGCAGGCCGAGGACAGGGGGACTCAATCTGTATTTT. This translates into CASRPRTGGLNLYF. Based on the CDR3 plus reference TRBV2 and TRBJ1-5, the full variable domain is EPEVTQTPSHQVTQMGQEVILRCVPISNHLYFYWYRQILGQKVEFLVSFYNNEISEKSEIFDDQFSVERPDGSNFTLKIRSTKLEDSAMYFCASRPRTGGLNLYFGDGTRLSIL.

This rearrangement joins TRBV7-2 to TRBJ2-3, with D unclear. Germline V CDR1 and CDR2: SGHTA, FQGNSA. This CDR3 is 15 amino acids long. The ends were cut back, 2 bases at V and 2 bases at J, with 11 bases in the middle. The CDR3 coding sequence is TGTGCCAGCAGCTTAAGCAGGCCTAACACAGATACGCAGTATTTT. Protein sequence: CASSLSRPNTDTQYF.

The rearrangement uses TRBV7-8 and TRBJ2-5; 11 nucleotides match TRBD2. Per germline, CDR1 SGHVS and CDR2 FQNEAQ. V lost 0 bases to trimming and J lost 5 bases; unmatched junction nucleotides: 8. This CDR3 has 17 amino acids. The CDR3: CASSLAGSSGGAETQYF. CDR3 DNA sequence: TGTGCCAGCAGCTTAGCCGGGAGTAGCGGGGGGGCGGAGACCCAGTACTTC.

This chain connects TRBV20-1 to TRBJ2-5, with D unclear. V was shortened by 3 bases and J by 2 bases, with 13 bases between the two germline ends. This CDR3 has 14 amino acids. Per the germline V gene, CDR1 is DFQATT and CDR2 is SNEGSKA (reference sequence). This CDR3 is CSASGPGSQETQYF. CDR3 DNA sequence: TGCAGTGCTAGTGGTCCGGGTTCTCAAGAGACCCAGTACTTC.

DNA for the CDR3: TGCAGTGCTAGTATCGCAGGGCACACAGATACGCAGTATTTT. Encoded protein: CSASIAGHTDTQYF. The chain is built from TRBV20-1 and TRBJ2-3; D might be TRBD1 (5 bases). The CDR3 covers 14 residues. Trimming removed 3 bases from V and 2 bases from J, with 12 bases in between. CDR1 is DFQATT and CDR2 is SNEGSKA in the germline V gene (reference sequence).

By share of the sample, this clonotype is medium-sized. The gene calls are TRBV20-1 and TRBJ1-1; D might be TRBD1 (6 bases). Germline loops: CDR1 DFQATT, CDR2 SNEGSKA (reference sequence). The CDR3 is 11 residues long. Trimming stripped 6 bases from V and 8 bases from J, with 13 bases between. CDR3 sequence (DNA): TGCAGTGCCTCCCGACAGGCCGAAGCTTTCTTT. Its translation: CSASRQAEAFF.

This chain's CDR3 is CSAPIQGGSPLHF. CDR3 nucleotides: TGCAGTGCCCCAATTCAGGGGGGCTCACCCCTCCACTTT. This chain links TRBV20-1 with TRBJ1-6, with 7 nucleotides matching TRBD1. The V gene end was trimmed by 6 bases and the J gene end by 10 bases; junction bases not matched to a gene: 9. The CDR3 sequence is 13 residues long. The germline V gene encodes CDR1 DFQATT and CDR2 SNEGSKA (reference sequence).

V is TRBV6-5 and J is TRBJ1-6; D gene unclear. V was pared by 3 bases and J by 0 bases, with 6 bases between. The CDR3 extends over 15 amino acids. Germline CDR1 and CDR2: MNHEY and SVGAGI. CDR3 DNA: TGTGCCAGCAGTTATGAAGACTCCTATAATTCACCCCTCCACTTT. Translated: CASSYEDSYNSPLHF.

This clonotype was observed a single time. The rearrangement uses TRBV6-5 and TRBJ1-2, with D maybe TRBD1 (5 bases). The CDR3 is 14 amino acids. V shed 0 bases and J shed 2 bases, with 7 bases lying between them. CDR1 MNHEY and CDR2 SVGAGI come from the germline V gene. CDR3 DNA sequence: TGTGCCAGCAGTTACTCGGACAACAACTATGGCTACACCTTC. Translated: CASSYSDNNYGYTF.

This rearrangement joins TRBV5-4 to TRBJ2-5; TRBD2 might be the D (9 bases). Deletions cut 4 bases from V and 5 bases from J, with 21 bases between. CDR1 SGHNT and CDR2 YYREEE come from the germline V gene (reference sequence). The CDR3 runs 16 residues. The CDR3 DNA sequence: TGTGCCAGCAGCCCAGGGGGCCTAGCGGGGCGCGAGACCCAGTACTTC. Protein sequence: CASSPGGLAGRETQYF.

V usage is TRBV6-5 and J usage is TRBJ1-3, with D perhaps matching TRBD1 (6 bases). This CDR3 has 16 amino acids. Per the germline V gene, CDR1 is MNHEY and CDR2 is SVGAGI. Trimming pared 4 bases from V and 4 bases from J, leaving 17 bases between. As DNA, the CDR3 is TGTGCCAGCAGTTCCGGGACAATTGAATCCGGAAACACCATATATTTT. This codes for CASSSGTIESGNTIYF.

The rearrangement joins TRBV7-8 to TRBJ1-5; a weak D match, TRBD1 (5 bases). CDR1 is SGHVS and CDR2 is FQNEAQ in the germline V gene. V shed 1 base and J shed 1 base, with 8 bases lying between them. The CDR3 totals 15 residues. The CDR3 bases are TGTGCCAGCAGCTTAGGCTGGGGGAGCAATCAGCCCCAGCATTTT. Protein sequence: CASSLGWGSNQPQHF.